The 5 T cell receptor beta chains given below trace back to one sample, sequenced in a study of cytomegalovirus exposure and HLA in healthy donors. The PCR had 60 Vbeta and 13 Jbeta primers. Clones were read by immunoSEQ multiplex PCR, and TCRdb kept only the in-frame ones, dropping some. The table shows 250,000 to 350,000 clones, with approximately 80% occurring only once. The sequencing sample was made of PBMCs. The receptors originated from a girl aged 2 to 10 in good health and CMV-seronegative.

The CDR3 spells CASSLVHDSYNEQFF. The DNA of the CDR3 is TGCGCCAGCAGCTTGGTACACGATTCCTACAATGAGCAGTTCTTC. This rearrangement joins TRBV5-1 to TRBJ2-1; D remains ambiguous. V was trimmed by 0 bases and J by 1 base, leaving 8 bases between them. The CDR3 runs to 15 residues. CDR1 is SGHRS and CDR2 is YFSETQ in the germline V gene. The entire variable domain, with the rest obtained from reference TRBV5-1 and TRBJ2-1, is as follows: KAGVTQTPRYLIKTRGQQVTLSCSPISGHRSVSWYQQTPGQGLQFLFEYFSETQRNKGNFPGRFSGRQFSNSRSEMNVSTLELGDSALYLCASSLVHDSYNEQFFGPGTRLTVL.

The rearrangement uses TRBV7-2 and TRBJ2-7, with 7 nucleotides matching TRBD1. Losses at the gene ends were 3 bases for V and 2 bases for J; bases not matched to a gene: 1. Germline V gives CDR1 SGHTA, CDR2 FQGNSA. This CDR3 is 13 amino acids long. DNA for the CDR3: TGTGCCAGCAGCTTCGACAGGGCCTACGAGCAGTACTTC. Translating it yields CASSFDRAYEQYF.

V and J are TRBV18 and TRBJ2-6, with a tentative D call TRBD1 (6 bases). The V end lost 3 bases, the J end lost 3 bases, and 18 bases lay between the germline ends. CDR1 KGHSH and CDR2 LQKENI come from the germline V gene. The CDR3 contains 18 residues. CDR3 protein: CASSPYDLQGSGANVLTF. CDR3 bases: TGTGCCAGCTCACCCTACGACTTACAGGGTAGTGGGGCCAACGTCCTGACTTTC. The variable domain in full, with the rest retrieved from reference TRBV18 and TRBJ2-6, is NAGVMQNPRHLVRRRGQEARLRCSPMKGHSHVYWYRQLPEEGLKFMVYLQKENIIDESGMPKERFSAEFPKEGPSILRIQQVVRGDSAAYFCASSPYDLQGSGANVLTFGAGSRLTVL.

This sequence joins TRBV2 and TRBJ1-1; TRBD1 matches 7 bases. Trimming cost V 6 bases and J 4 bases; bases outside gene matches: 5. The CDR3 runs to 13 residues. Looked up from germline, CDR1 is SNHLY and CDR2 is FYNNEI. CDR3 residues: CASRADRATEAFF. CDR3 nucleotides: TGTGCCAGCAGGGCAGACAGGGCCACTGAAGCTTTCTTT.

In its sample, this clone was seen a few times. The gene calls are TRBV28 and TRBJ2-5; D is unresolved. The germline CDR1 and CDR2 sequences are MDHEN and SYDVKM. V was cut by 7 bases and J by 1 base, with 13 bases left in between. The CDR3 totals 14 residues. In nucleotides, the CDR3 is TGTGCCAGCACAGATACGACATCCCAAGAGACCCAGTACTTC. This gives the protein CASTDTTSQETQYF.